The rows below give T cell receptor beta chains drawn from one sample of a study of cytotoxic CD8 clonotypes in ibrutinib-treated CLL. Generated by immunoSEQ multiplex PCR, the TCRdb table keeps only in-frame clones and is missing some. The table includes a few hundred thousand clones, 67% detected once. The input for sequencing was PBMCs, taken after 36 months of ibrutinib treatment. The receptor source for this set is a human donor with chronic lymphocytic leukemia. CDR3s include the opening cysteine and the closing phenylalanine or tryptophan. Each record gives: D gene, V gene, clone size, J gene, CDR3 DNA, CDR3 protein. The D gene is left open where the match is weak. Clone size appears in some rows only: once, few, many, or a class for an expanded clone.

>TRBD1|TRBV10-3|few|TRBJ1-2
TGTGCCATCAGTCCAAGCACAGGGGATGGCTACACCTTC
CAISPSTGDGYTF
>.|TRBV19|.|TRBJ2-7
TGTGCCAGTAGCAAGGATAGACTAAACCCCTACGAGCAGTACTTC
CASSKDRLNPYEQYF
>.|TRBV5-4|.|TRBJ1-1
TGTGCCAGCAGCCCAGACGGGGGCGGTTTGAACACTGAAGCTTTCTTT
CASSPDGGGLNTEAFF
>.|TRBV28|.|TRBJ2-1
TGTGCCACCCACCGGAGGGGCTACAATGAGCAGTTCTTC
CATHRRGYNEQFF
>.|TRBV7-9|few|TRBJ1-1
TGTGCCAGCAGCTTATTTTGGGGCACTGAAGCTTTCTTT
CASSLFWGTEAFF
>.|TRBV27|.|TRBJ1-1
TGTGCCAGCAGTTTATACGGCAGCTCGACTGAAGCTTTCTTT
CASSLYGSSTEAFF
>TRBD1|TRBV2|.|TRBJ2-6
TGTGCCAGCAGGGGACAGGGAGCCTTCTCTGGGGCCAACGTCCTGACTTTC
CASRGQGAFSGANVLTF
>.|TRBV6-1|few|TRBJ1-6
TGTGCCAGCAGTGGTTCGAGTTATTCACCCCTCCACTTT
CASSGSSYSPLHF
>TRBD1|TRBV28|once|TRBJ2-3
TGTGCCAGCAGGGAACTCCTAGGGGGCAGGGGCACAGATACGCAGTATTTT
CASRELLGGRGTDTQYF
>TRBD1|TRBV5-1|.|TRBJ1-2
TGCGCCAGCAGCTTGGACAGGGGAGATGGCTACACCTTC
CASSLDRGDGYTF
>.|TRBV11-2|few|TRBJ2-7
TGTGCCAGCAGCTTAGTCTTGGTGAGCTACGAGCAGTACTTC
CASSLVLVSYEQYF
>.|TRBV2|few|TRBJ1-2
TGTGCCAGCAGTGGGCGGGTGACAAGTTTTTATGGCTACACCTTC
CASSGRVTSFYGYTF
>.|TRBV18|.|TRBJ1-4
TGTGCCAGCTCACCGCGACGTAATGAAAAACTGTTTTTT
CASSPRRNEKLFF
>TRBD2|TRBV2|.|TRBJ2-1
TGTGCCAGCAGTGAGGTAGCGGGGGGGCTAGTTGAGCAGTTCTTC
CASSEVAGGLVEQFF
>.|TRBV5-6|.|TRBJ2-2
TGTGCCAGCAGCTTAACAGGGAAGGGCTACCCCGGGGAGCTGTTTTTT
CASSLTGKGYPGELFF
>TRBD1|TRBV29-1|.|TRBJ2-7
TGCAGCGTTGTGGGACAGGTCCGCTACGAGCAGTACTTC
CSVVGQVRYEQYF
>.|TRBV6-5|.|TRBJ2-2
TGTGCCAGCAGTTACTCTGGGCCGACCGGGGAGCTGTTTTTT
CASSYSGPTGELFF
>.|TRBV18|.|TRBJ1-1
TGTGCCAGCTCCGCGACCCGAGAAGCTTTCTTT
CASSATREAFF
>TRBD2|TRBV9|.|TRBJ2-1
TGTGCCAGCAGCGTAGACCCCGCTAGCGGCTACAATGAGCAGTTCTTC
CASSVDPASGYNEQFF
>.|TRBV11-2|.|TRBJ2-6
TGTGCCAGCAGGGCCGTGAAGTCGGGGGCCAACGTCCTGACTTTC
CASRAVKSGANVLTF
>.|TRBV28|.|TRBJ2-3
TGTGCCAGCAGTTGGGGTCTGACTACGCAGTATTTT
CASSWGLTTQYF
>.|TRBV6-6|.|TRBJ2-3
TGTGCCAGCGAGGCGGGATGGAACACAGATACGCAGTATTTT
CASEAGWNTDTQYF
>TRBD2|TRBV29-1|once|TRBJ2-3
TGCAGCGTTGAATCGGGACTAGCGGGATCCACAGATACGCAGTATTTT
CSVESGLAGSTDTQYF
>.|TRBV2|.|TRBJ1-5
TGTGCCAGCAGTGAAGTCGGGGCAAGCAATCAGCCCCAGCATTTT
CASSEVGASNQPQHF
>TRBD1|TRBV6-5|.|TRBJ2-7
TGTGCCAGCACCTCACAGGGGAGCTCCTACGAGCAGTACTTC
CASTSQGSSYEQYF
>TRBD2|TRBV29-1|.|TRBJ2-1
TGCAGCGTGACCGGGACTAGCGGGAGCACTACTGAGCAGTTCTTC
CSVTGTSGSTTEQFF
>.|TRBV5-1|few|TRBJ1-1
TGCGCCAGCAGCTGGGCGGGGGCGTTTGGAGCTTTCTTT
CASSWAGAFGAFF
>.|TRBV13|.|TRBJ2-3
TGTGCCAGCAGTTCAGGGGGCAGCGGGGGTGCTGATACGCAGTATTTT
CASSSGGSGGADTQYF
>.|TRBV18|.|TRBJ2-7
TGTGCCAGCTCACCTTCTTCGGGACACCGCGGGGAGCAGTACTTC
CASSPSSGHRGEQYF
>.|TRBV25-1|.|TRBJ2-3
TGTGCCAGCAGTGAATGGGGGGGCCGGGCAGATACGCAGTATTTT
CASSEWGGRADTQYF
>.|TRBV2|.|TRBJ1-1
TGTGCCAGTATGGACACTGAAGCTTTCTTT
CASMDTEAFF
>TRBD1|TRBV28|.|TRBJ1-2
TGTGCCAGCATCTTAGACAGGGCGGAGAATGGCTACACCTTC
CASILDRAENGYTF
>.|TRBV9|.|TRBJ1-1
TGTGCCAGCAGCGTAGACGAGGGAACTGAAGCTTTCTTT
CASSVDEGTEAFF
>TRBD1|TRBV4-3|.|TRBJ1-2
TGCGCCAGCAGCCAAGAAGGACAGGGGGCATATGGCTACACCTTC
CASSQEGQGAYGYTF
>TRBD1|TRBV5-1|.|TRBJ1-4
TGCGCCAGCAGCAAAAAGGACAGGGGAGAAAAACTGTTTTTT
CASSKKDRGEKLFF
>.|TRBV4-2|few|TRBJ1-1
TGTGCCAGCAGCCAAGATCCGCAGGCGGGAGCTTTCTTT
CASSQDPQAGAFF
>TRBD1|TRBV29-1|.|TRBJ1-2
TGCAGCGTTGAAGACCGGGACAGGGGTAGCTATGGCTACACCTTC
CSVEDRDRGSYGYTF
>.|TRBV7-2|.|TRBJ2-7
TGTGCCAGCAGCCCTCGGACAGTCTACGAGCAGTACTTC
CASSPRTVYEQYF
>TRBD2|TRBV5-1|once|TRBJ2-7
TGCGCCAGCAGCTTGAGGGGACTAGCCTACGAGCAGTACTTC
CASSLRGLAYEQYF
>.|TRBV19|few|TRBJ2-7
TGTGCCAGTAGTTTCAGGGTAGGCTACGAGCAGTACTTC
CASSFRVGYEQYF
>TRBD1|TRBV6-1|.|TRBJ1-6
TGTGCCATCCCAGGGGGGAGCTCCTATAATTCACCCCTCCACTTT
CAIPGGSSYNSPLHF
>.|TRBV10-3|.|TRBJ2-3
TGTGCCATCAGGGTCGGAGAAACAGATACGCAGTATTTT
CAIRVGETDTQYF
>TRBD1|TRBV6-1|.|TRBJ2-3
TGTGCCAGCAGTGAGCGGACAGGGGGCTGGAGCACAGATACGCAGTATTTT
CASSERTGGWSTDTQYF
>.|TRBV5-1|.|TRBJ2-7
TGCGCCAGCAGCTTGGTAGGATTAGGGCAGAGCTCCTACGAGCAGTACTTC
CASSLVGLGQSSYEQYF
>.|TRBV15|.|TRBJ2-1
TGTGCCACCAGCGGCCTTCATTACAATGAGCAGTTCTTC
CATSGLHYNEQFF
>TRBD2|TRBV10-3|.|TRBJ2-1
TGTGCCATCAGTGAACCCGGCGGGGGGGCCTCCTACAATGAGCAGTTCTTC
CAISEPGGGASYNEQFF
>.|TRBV11-2|few|TRBJ2-5
TGTGCCAGCAGCTTAGTTTTGGAGACCCAGTACTTC
CASSLVLETQYF
>.|TRBV29-1|once|TRBJ2-7
TGCAGCGTTGAGAGGCAGGGCGAGACCTACGAGCAGTACTTC
CSVERQGETYEQYF
>TRBD2|TRBV9|.|TRBJ2-3
TGTGCCAGCAGACAGATGACTAGCGGATACACAGATACGCAGTATTTT
CASRQMTSGYTDTQYF
>.|TRBV27|.|TRBJ1-5
TGTGCCAGCAGTTTTGCGGGGAACAATCAGCCCCAGCATTTT
CASSFAGNNQPQHF
>TRBD2|TRBV29-1|.|TRBJ2-1
TGCAGCGTTGAAGGTCTAGCGGGGACATACAATGAGCAGTTCTTC
CSVEGLAGTYNEQFF
>TRBD1|TRBV28|few|TRBJ1-4
TGTGCCAGCACCATTAATCAGGGGGGAAAACTGTTTTTT
CASTINQGGKLFF
>.|TRBV27|.|TRBJ2-1
TGTGCCAGCACGCTAGGGGGGCCGCTAAATGAGCAGTTCTTC
CASTLGGPLNEQFF
>.|TRBV9|.|TRBJ2-1
TGTGCCAGCAGCGTAGCTACGGTAGATGAGCAGTTCTTC
CASSVATVDEQFF
>TRBD1|TRBV29-1|.|TRBJ1-4
TGCAGCGTTGAACTTCCGGGACAGGGTTTGAAAAAACTGTTTTTT
CSVELPGQGLKKLFF
>.|TRBV13|few|TRBJ1-5
TGTGCCAGCAGCCACCGGGCCACGGGCGAGCCCCAGCATTTT
CASSHRATGEPQHF
>.|TRBV2|.|TRBJ2-5
TGTGCCATCAGTGTAGGGGAAGAGACCCAGTACTTC
CAISVGEETQYF
>.|TRBV7-2|.|TRBJ1-2
TGTGCCAGCAGCTCCACTCCGTATGGCTACACCTTC
CASSSTPYGYTF
>.|TRBV5-1|.|TRBJ2-3
TGCGCCAGCAGCCCCTGGACGCCCAGCACAGATACGCAGTATTTT
CASSPWTPSTDTQYF